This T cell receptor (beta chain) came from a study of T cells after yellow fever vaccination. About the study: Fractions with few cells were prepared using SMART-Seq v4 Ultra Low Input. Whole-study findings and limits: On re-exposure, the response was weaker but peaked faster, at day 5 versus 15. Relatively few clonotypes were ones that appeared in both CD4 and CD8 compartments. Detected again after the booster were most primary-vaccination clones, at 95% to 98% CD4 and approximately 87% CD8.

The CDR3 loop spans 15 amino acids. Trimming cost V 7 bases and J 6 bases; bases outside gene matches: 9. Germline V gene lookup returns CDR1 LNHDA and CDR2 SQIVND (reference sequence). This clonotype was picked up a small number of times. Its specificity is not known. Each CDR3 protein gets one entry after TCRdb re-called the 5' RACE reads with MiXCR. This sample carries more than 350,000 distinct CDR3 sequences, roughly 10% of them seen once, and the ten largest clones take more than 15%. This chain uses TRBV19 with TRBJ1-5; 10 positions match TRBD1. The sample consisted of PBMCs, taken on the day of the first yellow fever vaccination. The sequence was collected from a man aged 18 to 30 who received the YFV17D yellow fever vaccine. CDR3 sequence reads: CASTTPGQGLQPQHF. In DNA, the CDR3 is TGTGCCAGTACCACTCCGGGACAGGGGCTTCAGCCCCAGCATTTT.